The 27 T cell receptor beta chains given below trace back to one sample, sequenced in a study of identical twins. TCRdb called the 5' RACE reads again in MiXCR, with one record for every CDR3 protein. The repertoire holds around 490,000 distinct CDR3 sequences, with 13% to 15% as singletons. The same data also went into a second study, on yellow fever vaccine responses in identical twins.

The sample consisted of CD4+ T cells sorted from blood. These receptors originate from a woman aged 18-29 years in good health.

The chain has TRBV13 and TRBJ2-3, with TRBD2 identical over 13 bases. This CDR3 contains 17 residues. CDR1 and CDR2 from the germline V gene are PRHDT and FYEKMQ (reference sequence). The CDR3 is CTISPLPGLAGADTQYF. The DNA of the CDR3 is TGTACCATCAGCCCACTCCCTGGACTAGCGGGGGCAGATACGCAGTATTTT.

The chain uses TRBV7-9 and TRBJ2-3; D remains ambiguous. CDR1 and CDR2 from the germline V gene are SEHNR and FQNEAQ (reference sequence). This CDR3 has 14 amino acids. Trimming shortened V by 5 bases and J by 2 bases, and 11 bases separated the two germline ends. CDR3 DNA sequence: TGTGCCAGCAGCCCCCTTTCGGCCACAGATACGCAGTATTTT. Translated: CASSPLSATDTQYF.

The sample holds a few counts of this clonotype. This sequence joins TRBV12-3 or TRBV12-4 and TRBJ1-5; no reliable D call. This CDR3 is built from 13 residues. Trimming removed 6 bases at V and 2 bases at J, with 8 bases between. CDR3 sequence: CASSKDGNQPQHF. DNA for the CDR3: TGTGCCAGCAGCAAAGACGGCAATCAGCCCCAGCATTTT.

The table lists this clonotype with a few counts. The chain couples TRBV12-3 or TRBV12-4 to TRBJ1-6, with a weak D call TRBD1 (5 bases). The V gene lost 5 bases and the J gene lost 6 bases, with 14 bases spanning the gap. This CDR3 has 15 residues. This chain's CDR3 is CASSTAGAANSPLHF. The CDR3 nucleotides read TGTGCCAGCAGTACCGCCGGGGCGGCTAATTCACCCCTCCACTTT.

The chain joins TRBV11-2 to TRBJ2-3, with 8 bases that match TRBD2. The CDR3 runs to 17 residues. Germline V gene data show CDR1 as SGHAT and CDR2 as FQNNGV. With 2 bases clipped from V and 3 bases from J, the junction kept 10 bases outside the gene matches. Written as DNA, the CDR3 is TGTGCCAGCAGCTTATTGGTCGGGAGGGCCGTGACAGATACGCAGTATTTT. It translates to CASSLLVGRAVTDTQYF.

Notes on this clonotype: One end of the junction fails to match germline, which may point to a read error. The V call is TRBV7-7, the J call TRBJ1-3; D not certain. The CDR3 totals 13 residues. Germline CDR1 reads SSHAT; CDR2 reads FNYEAQ (reference sequence). The chain's CDR3 is CASSAQTGNTTYF. The CDR3 DNA sequence: TGTGCCAGCAGCGCACAAACTGGAAACACCACATATTTT.

This clonotype has more than one count but fewer than ten. The V and J genes are TRBV5-1 and TRBJ2-3; D possibly corresponds to TRBD1 (6 bases). Trimming took off 6 bases at V and 5 bases at J, with 19 bases between the two ends. Germline V lookup: CDR1 SGHRS, CDR2 YFSETQ. The CDR3 extends over 15 amino acids. The CDR3 loop reads CASMPGHINGDTQYF. The CDR3 coding sequence is TGCGCCAGCATGCCGGGACACATTAACGGAGATACGCAGTATTTT.

There are many counts of this clonotype. The chain joins TRBV5-1 to TRBJ1-5, with 10 nucleotides matching TRBD1. CDR1 is SGHRS, CDR2 YFSETQ, per germline. The length of the CDR3 is 15 residues. Unmatched junction bases numbered 9, after V lost 8 bases and J lost 4 bases. In DNA, the CDR3 is TGCGCCAGTACAACGGGGACAGGGGAAAATCAGCCCCAGCATTTT. Its translation is CASTTGTGENQPQHF. Full variable domain (outside the CDR3, taken from reference TRBV5-1 and TRBJ1-5): KAGVTQTPRYLIKTRGQQVTLSCSPISGHRSVSWYQQTPGQGLQFLFEYFSETQRNKGNFPGRFSGRQFSNSRSEMNVSTLELGDSALYLCASTTGTGENQPQHFGDGTRLSIL.

Only a few counts were recorded for this clonotype. This sequence joins TRBV5-1 and TRBJ2-1; D may be TRBD2 (6 bases). The V and J ends lost 4 bases and 0 bases respectively, with 11 bases between them. Germline V gives CDR1 SGHRS, CDR2 YFSETQ. This CDR3 has 15 residues. CDR3 amino acids: CASSPTRSSYNEQFF. The CDR3 nucleotides are TGCGCCAGCAGCCCGACTAGAAGCTCCTACAATGAGCAGTTCTTC.

This chain uses TRBV20-1 with TRBJ1-1; D is unresolved. Per the germline V gene, CDR1 is DFQATT and CDR2 is SNEGSKA (reference sequence). V was cut by 1 base and J by 3 bases, with 15 bases left in between. This CDR3 contains 15 residues. The CDR3, as DNA: TGCAGTGCTAGAGTGCCTGCGAGGGTGGACACTGAAGCTTTCTTT. It is translated as CSARVPARVDTEAFF.

V usage is TRBV15 and J usage is TRBJ1-5, with no clear D. The CDR3 runs 14 residues. The germline V gene has CDR1 LNHNV and CDR2 YYDKDF (reference sequence). V lost 0 bases to trimming and J lost 0 bases, with 3 bases between them. CDR3 bases: TGTGCCACCAGCAGAGATCATAGCAATCAGCCCCAGCATTTT. This gives the protein CATSRDHSNQPQHF.

This clonotype was counted a few times. The rearrangement joins TRBV20-1 to TRBJ2-2, with a tentative D call TRBD1 (5 bases). V dropped 2 bases and J dropped 1 base, with 17 bases sitting between them. Germline values: CDR1 DFQATT, CDR2 SNEGSKA (reference sequence). The CDR3 consists of 17 residues. CDR3 sequence reads: CSARSVPPTGNTGELFF. In nucleotides, the CDR3 is TGCAGTGCTAGATCTGTCCCCCCTACAGGGAACACCGGGGAGCTGTTTTTT.

This clonotype turned up a few times. The rearrangement links TRBV6-5 to TRBJ2-1; 12 bases are a match to TRBD2. CDR3 length equals 15 residues. The germline gives CDR1 MNHEY, CDR2 SVGAGI. V shed 2 bases, J shed 8 bases, and the junction held 4 bases outside the gene matches. CDR3 sequence: CASSYASGRGYEQFF. In DNA, the CDR3 is TGTGCCAGCAGTTACGCTAGCGGGAGGGGGTATGAGCAGTTCTTC.

The chain combines TRBV10-3 with TRBJ2-1, with 7 bases aligning to TRBD2. CDR1 and CDR2 (germline): ENHRY, SYGVKD. V gave up 3 bases and J gave up 8 bases; unmatched junction bases: 22. There are 19 residues in the CDR3. The CDR3 DNA reads as TGTGCCATCAGTGAAATATTTCAGCCCAAAGGGGAGGGCGCGGATGAGCAGTTCTTC. It is translated as CAISEIFQPKGEGADEQFF.

There are a few counts of this clonotype. The chain couples TRBV6-1 to TRBJ1-1; weak D call: TRBD1 (6 bases). CDR1 MNHNS and CDR2 SASEGT come from the germline V gene. Trimming cost V 6 bases and J 0 bases, with 14 bases left between them. The CDR3 has 15 residues. CDR3 region: CASRRRTAMNTEAFF. CDR3 nucleotide sequence: TGTGCCAGCAGACGTCGGACAGCTATGAACACTGAAGCTTTCTTT.

The chain links TRBV20-1 to TRBJ1-5, with TRBD1 as a possible D gene (6 bases). Per germline, CDR1 DFQATT and CDR2 SNEGSKA (reference sequence). The germline V and J ends were trimmed by 3 bases and 4 bases, with 13 bases remaining between them. The CDR3 spans 14 residues. This CDR3 reads CSASIGRGNQPQHF. In nucleotides, the CDR3 is TGCAGTGCTAGCATCGGCAGGGGAAATCAGCCCCAGCATTTT.

As concerns this clonotype: With a much larger clone just one base away, this may be a read error. The rearrangement joins TRBV5-6 to TRBJ2-3, with TRBD1 matching 7 bases. The CDR3 runs to 12 residues. CDR1 and CDR2 (germline): SGHDT, YYEEEE. CDR3 amino acids: CTSSRQGNTQYF. DNA for the CDR3: TGTACCAGCAGTAGACAGGGTAATACGCAGTATTTT.

The sample holds a few counts of this clonotype. The rearrangement links TRBV7-2 to TRBJ2-6, with TRBD1 matching 7 bases. Germline-derived CDR1 and CDR2 are SGHTA and FQGNSA. The V gene end was trimmed by 5 bases and the J gene end by 5 bases; junction bases not matched to a gene: 6. CDR3 length equals 15 residues. CDR3 sequence: CASSTDRARANVLTF. The CDR3 coding sequence is TGTGCCAGCAGCACCGACAGGGCAAGGGCCAACGTCCTGACTTTC. Full variable domain (outside the CDR3, taken from reference TRBV7-2 and TRBJ2-6): GAGVSQSPSNKVTEKGKDVELRCDPISGHTALYWYRQSLGQGLEFLIYFQGNSAPDKSGLPSDRFSAERTGGSVSTLTIQRTQQEDSAVYLCASSTDRARANVLTFGAGSRLTVL.

The V call is TRBV12-3 or TRBV12-4, the J call TRBJ2-3; the D gene is possibly TRBD1 (5 bases). Trimming removed 4 bases from V and 1 base from J, with 12 bases in between. This CDR3 has 15 residues. Written as DNA, the CDR3 is TGTGCCAGCAGTTCCAGGGTCTGGGGCACAGATACGCAGTATTTT. Amino acids: CASSSRVWGTDTQYF.

This clonotype was seen ten or more times. The chain uses TRBV4-1 and TRBJ2-1, with TRBD2 identical over 8 bases. Per germline, CDR1 MGHRA and CDR2 YSYEKL. V was clipped by 1 base and J by 1 base; unmatched bases: 0. This CDR3 spans 15 amino acids. The CDR3 DNA follows: TGCGCCAGCAGCCAAGGACTAGCGTCCTACAATGAGCAGTTCTTC. It codes for CASSQGLASYNEQFF.

The J gene is TRBJ2-5, the V gene TRBV27; D ambiguous. Germline V gene data show CDR1 as MNHEY and CDR2 as SMNVEV (reference sequence). The CDR3 extends over 12 amino acids. V lost 10 bases and J 1 base, leaving 10 bases between the germline ends. The CDR3 coding sequence is TGTGCCAACCAGACCAGCCAAGAGACCCAGTACTTC. Its protein is CANQTSQETQYF.

On this clonotype itself: The conserved closing phenylalanine or tryptophan is absent in this CDR3, likely reflecting a read error. The chain is built from TRBV18 and TRBJ2-1; 8 nucleotides agree with TRBD1. CDR1 and CDR2 from the germline V gene are KGHSH and LQKENI. The V gene end was trimmed by 4 bases and the J gene end by 3 bases; junction bases not matched to a gene: 8. This CDR3 comprises 16 residues. The DNA for the CDR3 is TGTGCCAGCTCACTAGACCGGGACAGGATCTACAATGAGCAGTTCTTA. Amino acids: CASSLDRDRIYNEQFL.

The V call is TRBV10-1, the J call TRBJ2-6, with D hard to call. The CDR3 spans 16 residues. Trimming removed 8 bases from V and 1 base from J, with 15 bases in between. Germline CDR1 WNHNN, CDR2 SYGVQD (reference sequence). For the CDR3, the DNA is TGCGCCAGCCCCTCAAGGGCGCGTTCTGGGGCCAACGTCCTGACTTTC. It codes for CASPSRARSGANVLTF.

Only one count was recorded for this clonotype. The chain has TRBV3-1 and TRBJ2-6; 10 bases align to TRBD1. The germline V gene encodes CDR1 LGHDT and CDR2 YNNKEL (reference sequence). Losses at the gene ends were 8 bases for V and 0 bases for J; bases not matched to a gene: 10. The length of the CDR3 is 18 residues. The CDR3 protein is CASCSRTGGDSGANVLTF. The CDR3 region has the DNA TGTGCCAGCTGTTCTAGGACAGGGGGGGACTCTGGGGCCAACGTCCTGACTTTC.

This clonotype showed up many times. The chain uses TRBV4-1 and TRBJ2-7; D is undetermined. V was clipped by 1 base and J by 3 bases, with 10 bases between them. The CDR3 is 14 residues long. The germline gives CDR1 MGHRA, CDR2 YSYEKL. The CDR3 DNA follows: TGCGCCAGCAGCCAAGTTCCAGCCGGCTACGAGCAGTACTTC. The encoded protein is CASSQVPAGYEQYF.

The V gene is TRBV7-2, the J gene TRBJ1-4; no clear D gene. With 5 bases removed from V and 8 bases from J, the gap between germline ends came to 15 bases. The V gene's germline CDR1 is SGHTA and CDR2 FQGNSA. The CDR3 covers 14 residues. CDR3 protein: CASSPLRVEEKLFF. The CDR3 DNA reads as TGTGCCAGCAGCCCCCTGCGGGTCGAAGAAAAACTGTTTTTT. The variable domain in full, with the rest retrieved from reference TRBV7-2 and TRBJ1-4, is GAGVSQSPSNKVTEKGKDVELRCDPISGHTALYWYRQSLGQGLEFLIYFQGNSAPDKSGLPSDRFSAERTGGSVSTLTIQRTQQEDSAVYLCASSPLRVEEKLFFGSGTQLSVL.

V usage is TRBV6-2 or TRBV6-3 and J usage is TRBJ1-6; 8 bases fit TRBD1. The V gene's germline CDR1 is MNHEY and CDR2 SVGEGT. V was pared by 2 bases and J by 4 bases, with 4 bases of the junction left unmatched. The CDR3 loop spans 16 amino acids. The CDR3 region is CASSYTGGTYNSPLHF. The CDR3 region has the DNA TGTGCCAGCAGTTACACAGGGGGAACGTATAATTCACCCCTCCACTTT.